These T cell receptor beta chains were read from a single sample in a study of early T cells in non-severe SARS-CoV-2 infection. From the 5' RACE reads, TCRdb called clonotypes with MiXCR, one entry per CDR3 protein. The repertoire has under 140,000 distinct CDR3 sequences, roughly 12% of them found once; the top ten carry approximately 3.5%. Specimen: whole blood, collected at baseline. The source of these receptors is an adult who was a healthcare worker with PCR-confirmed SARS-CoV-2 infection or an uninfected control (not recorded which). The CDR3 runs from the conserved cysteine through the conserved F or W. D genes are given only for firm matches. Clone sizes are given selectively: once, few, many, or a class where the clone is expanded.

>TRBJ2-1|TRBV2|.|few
TGTGCCAGCAGTGAAGTAGGGGGCTCCTACAATGAGCAGTTCTTC
CASSEVGGSYNEQFF
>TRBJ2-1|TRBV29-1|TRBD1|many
TGCAGCGTTGAAGATCCCCGGGACAGGGTATTCAGCTCCTACAATGAGCAGTTCTTC
CSVEDPRDRVFSSYNEQFF
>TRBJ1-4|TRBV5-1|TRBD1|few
TGCGCCAGCAGCTTGCCAACCGGGACAGAGAATGAAAAACTGTTTTTT
CASSLPTGTENEKLFF
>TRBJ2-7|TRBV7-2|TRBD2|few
TGTGCCAGCAGCTTATCCAGGACTAGCCCCTCCTACGAGCAGTACTTC
CASSLSRTSPSYEQYF
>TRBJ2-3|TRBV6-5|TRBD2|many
TGTGCCAGCAGTCCCCTGACTAGCGGGGGGGTGGCAGATACGCAGTATTTT
CASSPLTSGGVADTQYF
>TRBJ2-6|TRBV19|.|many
TGTGCCAGTACGCCGAGCTCTGGGGCCAACGTCCTGACTTTC
CASTPSSGANVLTF
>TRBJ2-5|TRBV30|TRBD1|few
TGTGCCTGGAGTGTACCGGCAGGGGGTGGGCAAGAGACCCAGTACTTC
CAWSVPAGGGQETQYF
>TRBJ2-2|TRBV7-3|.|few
TGTGCCAGCAGCTTCCTTCCACGCGGGGAGCTGTTTTTT
CASSFLPRGELFF
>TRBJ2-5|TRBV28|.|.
TGTGCCAGCAGTTTCCCGGATCAAGAGACCCAGTACTTC
CASSFPDQETQYF
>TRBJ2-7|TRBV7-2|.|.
TGTGCCAGCAGCTTAGAGGTAGGCGAGCAGTACTTC
CASSLEVGEQYF
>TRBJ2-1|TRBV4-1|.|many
TGCGCCAGCAGCCAAGGCGCCGGACACCCTTACAATGAGCAGTTCTTC
CASSQGAGHPYNEQFF
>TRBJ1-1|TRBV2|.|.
TGTGCCAGCAGATTAACCCCTCCTGAAGCTTTCTTT
CASRLTPPEAFF
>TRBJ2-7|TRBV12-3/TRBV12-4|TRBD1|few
TGTGCCAGCAGCCCACAGGGGTCGACGGTCTACGAGCAGTACTTC
CASSPQGSTVYEQYF
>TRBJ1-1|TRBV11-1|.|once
TGTGCCAGCAGCTTCTTAGGATACGCTGAAGCTTTCTTT
CASSFLGYAEAFF
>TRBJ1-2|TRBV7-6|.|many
TGTGCCAGCAGCCCCTTAGGGAGTAACTATGGCTACACCTTC
CASSPLGSNYGYTF
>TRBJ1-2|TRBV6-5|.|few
TGTGCCAGCAGTTACGGACATCTGGACTATGGCTACACCTTC
CASSYGHLDYGYTF
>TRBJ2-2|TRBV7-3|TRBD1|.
TGTGCCAGCAGCCCAGGACAGGGGGCTACCGGGGAGCTGTTTTTT
CASSPGQGATGELFF
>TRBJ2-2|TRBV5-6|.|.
TGTGCCAGCAGCTTGACGGATGGGATCGGGGAGCTGTTTTTT
CASSLTDGIGELFF
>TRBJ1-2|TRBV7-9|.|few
TGTGCCAGCAGCCGCCAGGATAACTATGGCTACACCTTC
CASSRQDNYGYTF
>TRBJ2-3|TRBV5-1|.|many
TGCGCCAGCAGCTCGTCCCAAGGGACATTGTTGGGGGATACGCAGTATTTT
CASSSSQGTLLGDTQYF
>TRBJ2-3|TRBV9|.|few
TGTGCCAGCAGCGTAGAAGTCAGTACAGATACGCAGTATTTT
CASSVEVSTDTQYF
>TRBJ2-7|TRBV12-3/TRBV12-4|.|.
TGTGCCAGCAGTTTAGAGGCCCAATATACCGAGCAGTACTTC
CASSLEAQYTEQYF
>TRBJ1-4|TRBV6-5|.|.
TGTGCCAGCAGAAGGCCTAATGAAAAACTGTTTTTT
CASRRPNEKLFF
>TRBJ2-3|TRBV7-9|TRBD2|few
TGTGCCAGCAGCTTAATGGGAGGGATCACATCAGATACGCAGTATTTT
CASSLMGGITSDTQYF
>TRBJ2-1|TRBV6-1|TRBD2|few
TGTGCCAGCAGAGGAGCGGGAGGGTATTACAATGAGCAGTTCTTC
CASRGAGGYYNEQFF
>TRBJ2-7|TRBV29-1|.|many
TGCAGCGTTTGGGGTGACAGCGACGGCTCCTACGAGCAGTACTTC
CSVWGDSDGSYEQYF
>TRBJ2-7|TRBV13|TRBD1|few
TGTGCCAGCAGCTTCGGACAGGCAGCCTACGAGCAGTACTTC
CASSFGQAAYEQYF
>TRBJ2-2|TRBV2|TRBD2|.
TGTGCCAGCAGGCTAGCGGGATCCTACACCGGGGAGCTGTTTTTT
CASRLAGSYTGELFF
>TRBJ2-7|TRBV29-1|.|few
TGCAGCGTTGGGACCGACAGCTACTACGAGCAGTACTTC
CSVGTDSYYEQYF
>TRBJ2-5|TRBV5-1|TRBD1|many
TGCGCCAGCAGCTTGACAGGGGGCGCAGAGACCCAGTACTTC
CASSLTGGAETQYF
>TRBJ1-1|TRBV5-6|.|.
TGTGCCAGCAGCCGTGATTTGGGGAACACTGAAGCTTTCTTT
CASSRDLGNTEAFF